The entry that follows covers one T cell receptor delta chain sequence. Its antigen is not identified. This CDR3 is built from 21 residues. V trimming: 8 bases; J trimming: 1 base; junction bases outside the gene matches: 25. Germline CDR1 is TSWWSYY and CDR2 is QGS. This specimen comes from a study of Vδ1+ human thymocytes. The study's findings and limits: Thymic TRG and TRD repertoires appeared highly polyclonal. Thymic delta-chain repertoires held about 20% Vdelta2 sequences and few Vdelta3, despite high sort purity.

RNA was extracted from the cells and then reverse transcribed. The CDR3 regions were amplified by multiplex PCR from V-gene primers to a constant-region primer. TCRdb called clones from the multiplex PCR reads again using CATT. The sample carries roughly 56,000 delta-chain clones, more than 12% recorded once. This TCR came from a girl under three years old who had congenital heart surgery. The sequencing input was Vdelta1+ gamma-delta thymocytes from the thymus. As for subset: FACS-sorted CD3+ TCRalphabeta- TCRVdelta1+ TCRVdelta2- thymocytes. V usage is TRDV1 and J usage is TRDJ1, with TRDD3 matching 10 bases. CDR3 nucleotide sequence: TGTGCTCTTAGCCCAACTATTTCCTACACCGTACTGGGGGATTCCACCGATAAACTCATCTTT. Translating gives CALSPTISYTVLGDSTDKLIF.